This T cell receptor beta chain came from a study of yellow fever vaccine responses in identical twins (dated by TCRdb to the late 2010s). Study-level background: In the study, vaccine-responding T cell clones were precisely tracked in identical twins.

The library was generated by RT-PCR. For sequencing, an Illumina HiSeq 2500 was employed. Through fastp at Q25 and MiXCR, TCRdb rebuilt clones from the public reads, retaining in-frame beta chains. One record per CDR3 amino acid sequence lists the most common genes and DNA. In this sample the table shows about 20,000 distinct CDR3 sequences, 65% to 85% of which occur a single time. About 2.4% of the sample is held by the ten biggest clonotypes. The germline ends are 9 bases apart after V is trimmed by 6 bases and J by 3 bases. There are 12 amino acids in the CDR3, from cysteine to phenylalanine inclusive. Only the CDR3 DNA is retained, 36 bases long and in frame from the first base. Study-level results and caveats: The T cell response to vaccination in identical twins was reported by the authors to appear partly convergent and partly personalized.

Concerning this clonotype itself: No cognate antigen has been identified for it. Per-base qualities were not stored, and no clone one base away is much larger.

This TCR was sampled from a woman aged 18-29 years who received the yellow fever vaccine. Donor details come from another sample of the same person, matched by shared clones. This specimen was T cells from blood (PBMCs), unsorted or a sorted subset (not recorded which), taken before or after yellow fever vaccination (not recorded which). This chain joins TRBV12-3 or TRBV12-4 to TRBJ2-7; the D gene is possibly TRBD2, with 5 bases matching. The encoded CDR3 is CASRGEGYEQYF. The DNA is TGTGCCAGCAGAGGAGAGGGCTACGAGCAGTACTTC.